This T cell receptor beta chain was identified in a study of identifying expanded T cells in peripheral blood. Collection occurred without any documented infections or immune events in donors. The assay was immunoSEQ multiplex PCR, and TCRdb's table has in-frame clones only and misses some. Of around 100,000 clones in the sample, about 87% were seen once. V gave up 0 bases and J gave up 1 base; unmatched junction bases: 5. This CDR3 contains 15 residues. From germline, CDR1 is GTSNPN and CDR2 SVGIG (reference sequence). Note on this clone: Its specificity is unknown.

Whole-study results and caveats: Over two and four weeks, about 16 and 19 clones changed, versus approximately 1.2 between replicates. Across healthy donors, higher total template counts meant significantly greater approximately 2-week count variance.

Sequenced material: blood. This receptor was identified in a person between 18 and 70 years old in good health. The chain couples TRBV30 to TRBJ1-1; TRBD1 agrees at 7 bases. CDR3 region: CAWSVRQGGNTEAFF. The CDR3 DNA follows: TGTGCCTGGAGTGTACGACAGGGAGGGAACACTGAAGCTTTCTTT.